One sample yielded the 5 T cell receptor beta chains listed below, sequenced in a study of blood T cell repertoires in COVID-19. Using immunoSEQ multiplex PCR, the repertoire was profiled, and TCRdb retains in-frame clones only, with some absent. This table has approximately 200,000 clones, around 84% appearing once. The sequencing input was PBMCs or T cells enriched from blood (not recorded which). The receptors were sampled from a man aged 35 to 55 who had recovered from COVID-19.

The chain is built from TRBV3-1 (or the pseudogene TRBV3-2) and TRBJ1-2; the D is unclear. Germline assignment: CDR1 LGHDT and CDR2 YNNKEL (reference sequence). Trimming stripped 0 bases from V and 4 bases from J, with 12 bases between. The length of the CDR3 is 15 residues. DNA of the CDR3: TGTGCCAGCAGCCAAGATCCCGATGGAGTCTATGGCTACACCTTC. Translated, it gives CASSQDPDGVYGYTF.

The rearrangement joins TRBV7-9 to TRBJ2-7; TRBD1 matches 7 bases. From germline, CDR1 is SEHNR and CDR2 FQNEAQ (reference sequence). Trimming removed 4 bases from V and 4 bases from J; junction bases left unmatched: 16. The CDR3 consists of 17 residues. CDR3 bases: TGTGCCAGCAGCTCACCCGCCACAGACAGGGCATCGTACGAGCAGTACTTC. Translation: CASSSPATDRASYEQYF. The entire variable domain, with the rest obtained from reference TRBV7-9 and TRBJ2-7, is as follows: DTGVSQNPRHKITKRGQNVTFRCDPISEHNRLYWYRQTLGQGPEFLTYFQNEAQLEKSRLLSDRFSAERPKGSFSTLEIQRTEQGDSAMYLCASSSPATDRASYEQYFGPGTRLTVT.

The chain employs TRBV13 and TRBJ2-1, with TRBD2 matching 11 bases. The CDR3 contains 17 residues. Germline V gene sequence: CDR1 PRHDT, CDR2 FYEKMQ (reference sequence). J gave up 4 bases and V 0 bases, and 5 bases lay outside the gene matches. The CDR3 nucleotides read TGTGCCAGCAGCTTAGGGGTACTAGCGGGGGAGTACAATGAGCAGTTCTTC. Its protein product is CASSLGVLAGEYNEQFF.

V is TRBV14 and J is TRBJ1-2; D is perhaps TRBD1 (5 bases). This CDR3 contains 15 residues. Between the trimmed V and J ends, which lost 1 base and 1 base, there was a span of 10 bases. Germline values: CDR1 SGHDN, CDR2 FVKESK. The CDR3 is CASSQGGGINYGYTF. The CDR3 DNA sequence: TGTGCCAGCAGCCAAGGCGGGGGGATTAACTATGGCTACACCTTC.

The chain is built from TRBV2 and TRBJ2-3; 9 bases map to TRBD2. Germline CDR1 is SNHLY and CDR2 is FYNNEI. This CDR3 is built from 15 residues. V lost 6 bases, J lost 4 bases, and 8 bases stayed unmatched. The DNA of the CDR3 is TGTGCCAGCAGATTATTAGCGGGAGTCCCAGATACGCAGTATTTT. Translated: CASRLLAGVPDTQYF.